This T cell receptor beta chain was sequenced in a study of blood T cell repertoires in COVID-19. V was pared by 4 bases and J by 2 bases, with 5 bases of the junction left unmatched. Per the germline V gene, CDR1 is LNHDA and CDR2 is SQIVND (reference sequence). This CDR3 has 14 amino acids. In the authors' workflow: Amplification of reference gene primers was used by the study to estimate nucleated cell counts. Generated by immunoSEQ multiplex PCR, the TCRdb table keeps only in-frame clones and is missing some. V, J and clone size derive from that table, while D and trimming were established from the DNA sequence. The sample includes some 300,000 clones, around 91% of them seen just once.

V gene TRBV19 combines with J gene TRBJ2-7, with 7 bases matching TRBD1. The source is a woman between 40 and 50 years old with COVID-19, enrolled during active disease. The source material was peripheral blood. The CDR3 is CASSTGGPPYEQYF. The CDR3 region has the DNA TGTGCCAGTAGTACAGGGGGACCTCCCTACGAGCAGTACTTC. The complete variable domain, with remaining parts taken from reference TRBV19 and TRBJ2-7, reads DGGITQSPKYLFRKEGQNVTLSCEQNLNHDAMYWYRQDPGQGLRLIYYSQIVNDFQKGDIAEGYSVSREKKESFPLTVTSAQKNPTAFYLCASSTGGPPYEQYFGPGTRLTVT.